Each of the 18 T cell receptor beta chains below was sequenced from the same sample in a study of T cells in Graves' hyperthyroidism and ophthalmopathy. Amplification yielded TCR beta CDR3 regions, with RNA transcripts as the source. The TCR CDR3 first-round RT-PCR relied on the HTBI primer set. TCRdb used MiXCR to reprocess the multiplex PCR reads, holding one entry per CDR3 protein. Of approximately 410,000 distinct CDR3 sequences in the sample, roughly 15% were seen once. What was sequenced was blood. The receptor set was obtained from a man aged 18 to 30 with Graves' ophthalmopathy.

This clonotype has only a few counts. The chain uses TRBV19 and TRBJ1-4; weak D call: TRBD1 (6 bases). Germline V gene lookup returns CDR1 LNHDA and CDR2 SQIVND (reference sequence). This CDR3 is built from 17 residues. V was trimmed by 6 bases and J by 3 bases, leaving 20 bases between them. Here the CDR3 reads CASSEPTGWEANEKLFF. For the CDR3, the DNA is TGTGCCAGTAGCGAACCCACAGGGTGGGAGGCTAATGAAAAACTGTTTTTT.

This rearrangement joins TRBV12-5 to TRBJ1-2; D remains unclear. V lost 0 bases and J lost 8, with 16 bases in between. CDR3 length: 15 amino acids. Germline V gene data show CDR1 as LGHNT and CDR2 as FRNRAP. CDR3 sequence reads: CASGLVRGQVYGYTF. The CDR3 DNA follows: TGTGCTAGTGGTTTGGTAAGAGGGCAGGTGTACGGCTACACCTTC.

This clonotype was detected many times. The gene calls are TRBV20-1 and TRBJ1-1; D perhaps matches TRBD1 (5 bases). There are 14 residues in the CDR3. V was pared by 5 bases and J by 0 bases, with 13 bases between. Germline CDR1 DFQATT, CDR2 SNEGSKA (reference sequence). CDR3 sequence (DNA): TGCAGTGCTGGTCGGGGCAGTTTGAACACTGAAGCTTTCTTT. It yields the protein CSAGRGSLNTEAFF.

This clonotype has ten or more counts. V is TRBV28 and J is TRBJ2-4; 7 nucleotides align to TRBD1. The V segment lost 7 bases and the J segment 9 bases; nucleotides outside the gene matches: 15. This CDR3 contains 15 residues. Germline values: CDR1 MDHEN, CDR2 SYDVKM. The CDR3 spells CASTRQGIPRAIQYF. The CDR3 nucleotides are TGTGCCAGCACCCGACAGGGTATCCCCCGCGCCATTCAGTACTTC.

Details on this clonotype: An end of the junction does not agree with germline; a read error may underlie this. The chain uses TRBV3-1 and TRBJ2-5; 11 bases match TRBD2. The CDR3 length is 16 residues. Germline-derived CDR1 and CDR2 are LGHDT and YNNKEL (reference sequence). CDR3 bases: TGTGCCAGCAGCCAAGATAGACTAGCGGGACAAGAGGCCCAGTACTTC. Protein: CASSQDRLAGQEAQYF.

As to this clonotype: Given a much more abundant clone one base away, this may be a read error. The CDR3 is CSAPESQGPLEQFF. CDR3 sequence (DNA): TGCAGCGCCCCAGAATCGCAGGGGCCCCTTGAGCAGTTCTTC. The V and J genes are TRBV20-1 and TRBJ2-1; tentatively, D is TRBD1 (6 bases). CDR3 length equals 14 residues. Germline CDR1 DFQATT, CDR2 SNEGSKA (reference sequence).

This clonotype was recorded at least ten times. The chain is built from TRBV2 and TRBJ2-1; TRBD1 is a possible D gene (5 bases). The CDR3 totals 13 residues. Germline V gives CDR1 SNHLY, CDR2 FYNNEI. Trimming cost V 5 bases and J 8 bases, with 13 bases left between them. In DNA form, the CDR3 reads TGTGCCAGCAGTAAAATCAGGGATGATGAGCAGTTCTTC. Residues: CASSKIRDDEQFF.

This clonotype was counted between two and nine times. The gene calls are TRBV27 and TRBJ2-7; TRBD2 matches at 9 bases. Unmatched junction bases numbered 2, after V lost 2 bases and J lost 0 bases. The CDR3 totals 15 residues. Germline loops: CDR1 MNHEY, CDR2 SMNVEV (reference sequence). CDR3 sequence: CASSLRREGSYEQYF. CDR3 DNA: TGTGCCAGCAGTTTACGGCGGGAGGGCTCCTACGAGCAGTACTTC.

The sample holds a few counts of this clonotype. V gene TRBV19 combines with J gene TRBJ1-1; possible D gene TRBD1, 5 bases. There are 15 residues in the CDR3. In germline, CDR1 is LNHDA, CDR2 SQIVND (reference sequence). Trimming took 2 bases from V and 2 from J, leaving 12 bases between them. CDR3 in amino acids: CASSISDGGNTEAFF. The CDR3 DNA follows: TGTGCCAGTAGTATAAGTGATGGGGGAAACACTGAAGCTTTCTTT.

This clonotype was observed many times. The rearrangement links TRBV2 to TRBJ1-2; no clear D gene. The CDR3 runs to 12 residues. V was clipped by 8 bases and J by 5 bases, with 12 bases between them. The germline V gene encodes CDR1 SNHLY and CDR2 FYNNEI. The CDR3 loop is CASCPQAYGYTF. The DNA of the CDR3 is TGTGCCAGCTGCCCCCAGGCTTATGGCTACACCTTC.

In its sample, this clonotype was seen a few times. This chain uses TRBV24-1 with TRBJ2-3; TRBD1 is a possible D gene (7 bases). The CDR3 has 13 residues. The germline V gene has CDR1 KGHDR and CDR2 SFDVKD. V shed 7 bases and J shed 8 bases, with 15 bases lying between them. CDR3 loop: CATRGYRGGTQYF. The DNA of the CDR3 is TGTGCCACCAGAGGCTACAGGGGAGGTACGCAGTATTTT.

This clonotype was seen repeatedly, ten times or more. The V gene is TRBV24-1, the J gene TRBJ2-1; TRBD2 might be the D (6 bases). Germline V CDR1 and CDR2: KGHDR, SFDVKD. This CDR3 has 16 amino acids. Trimming took off 3 bases at V and 7 bases at J, with 18 bases between the two ends. The DNA of the CDR3 is TGTGCCACCAGTGATCAACGGGCGGGGTCTTCGAATGAGCAGTTCTTC. It specifies CATSDQRAGSSNEQFF.

This clonotype showed up many times. The chain couples TRBV27 to TRBJ1-4, with a tentative D call TRBD1 (5 bases). V was clipped by 3 bases and J by 1 base, with 12 bases between them. The CDR3 sequence is 16 residues long. CDR1 is MNHEY, CDR2 SMNVEV, per germline (reference sequence). CDR3 DNA: TGTGCCAGCAGTTTTGCGGGGGGTAAAACTAATGAAAAACTGTTTTTT. Translating gives CASSFAGGKTNEKLFF.

V usage is TRBV27 and J usage is TRBJ2-1; 7 bases align to TRBD1. This CDR3 has 15 amino acids. V was pared by 5 bases and J by 1 base, with 5 bases of the junction left unmatched. Germline CDR1 MNHEY, CDR2 SMNVEV (reference sequence). The chain's CDR3 is CASSVGTESYNEQFF. The CDR3 DNA sequence: TGTGCCAGCAGTGTCGGGACAGAATCCTACAATGAGCAGTTCTTC.

This clonotype has ten or more counts. V is TRBV3-1 and J is TRBJ2-3; the match to TRBD2 covers 7 bases. This CDR3 has 14 residues. Germline CDR1 and CDR2: LGHDT and YNNKEL (reference sequence). V was pared by 5 bases and J by 0 bases, with 2 bases of the junction left unmatched. Written as DNA, the CDR3 is TGTGCCAGCAGCGGGGGGGGGAGCACAGATACGCAGTATTTT. It translates to CASSGGGSTDTQYF.

This clonotype has at least ten counts. The chain couples TRBV30 to TRBJ2-5, with 13 nucleotides matching TRBD2. CDR1 and CDR2 from the germline V gene are GTSNPN and SVGIG (reference sequence). Unmatched junction bases numbered 5, after V lost 0 bases and J lost 7 bases. The CDR3 length is 15 residues. Written as DNA, the CDR3 is TGTGCCTGGAGTGTACCCGGGACTAGCGGGACGACCCAGTACTTC. It translates to CAWSVPGTSGTTQYF. Full variable domain (outside the CDR3, taken from reference TRBV30 and TRBJ2-5): SQTIHQWPATLVQPVGSPLSLECTVEGTSNPNLYWYRQAAGRGLQLLFYSVGIGQISSEVPQNLSASRPQDRQFILSSKKLLLSDSGFYLCAWSVPGTSGTTQYFGPGTRLLVL.

This clonotype has at least ten counts. This chain links TRBV3-1 with TRBJ2-7, with D uncertain. Trimming took 1 base from V and 2 from J, leaving 18 bases between them. This CDR3 is built from 17 residues. CDR1 is LGHDT and CDR2 is YNNKEL in the germline V gene (reference sequence). The CDR3 DNA sequence: TGTGCCAGCAGCCAAGTTTCCTTATGGACGGAAGCCTACGAGCAGTACTTC. This codes for CASSQVSLWTEAYEQYF.

Points on this clonotype: A much larger clone differs by one base, so this may be a read error. The V and J genes are TRBV20-1 and TRBJ2-7; the match to TRBD2 covers 7 bases. Losses at the gene ends were 0 bases for V and 6 bases for J; bases not matched to a gene: 8. Germline lookup yields CDR1 DFQATT and CDR2 SNEGSKA (reference sequence). The CDR3 has 14 amino acids. DNA for the CDR3: TGCAGTGCTAGAGAGGCGGGGGAAACAGTCGAGCAGTACTTC. Its protein is CSAREAGETVEQYF.